The text below deals with one T cell receptor beta chain. These data belong to a study of control samples from healthy donors and cancer patients. Profiling relied on immunoSEQ multiplex PCR, and the TCRdb table lists in-frame clones only, not all of them. The sample lists around 77,000 clones; 85% to 95% were seen once. The germline gives CDR1 MDHEN, CDR2 SYDVKM. There are 16 residues in the CDR3. With V trimmed by 6 bases and J by 2 bases, 9 bases remained unmatched. The sequence was obtained from a woman aged 60-75 years in good health. The sequencing sample was made of blood. The chain employs TRBV28 and TRBJ2-2, with 7 bases matching TRBD1. The CDR3 sequence: CASRPGQLINTGELFF. The CDR3 DNA sequence: TGTGCCAGCAGGCCGGGACAGCTTATAAACACCGGGGAGCTGTTTTTT.